Shown below are 6 T cell receptor beta chains from a single sample sequenced in a study of long-term antiretroviral therapy in people with HIV (dated by TCRdb to between 2021 and 2023). The immunoSEQ hsTCRB v3.0 assay was used at survey level resolution for TRB variable region sequencing. The table comes from immuneACCESS by way of TCRdb, which keeps in-frame sequences with V and J called. Part of the clones is missing from these tables; in studies checked, under half for an unresolved V gene and the rest for unknown reasons. The sample table holds 6,400 or so clones, of which approximately 76% were seen once. The top ten clones comprise around 32% of the sample. The sample was unsorted PBMCs, taken 0.2 years after starting antiretroviral therapy. The receptors shown here come from a man aged 40-49 years with HIV.

The CDR3 DNA follows: TGTGCCAGTAGCTCCGTTGAAAATCAGCCCCAGCATTTT. Its protein product is CASSSVENQPQHF. The rearrangement joins TRBV19 to TRBJ1-5; D not certain. Germline assignment: CDR1 LNHDA and CDR2 SQIVND (reference sequence). CDR3 length: 13 residues. V lost 6 bases and J 4 bases, leaving 10 bases between the germline ends.

This chain connects TRBV4-1 to TRBJ1-2; no clear D gene. The CDR3 length is 14 residues. V was clipped by 1 base and J by 2 bases, with 8 bases between them. Germline V gene lookup returns CDR1 MGHRA and CDR2 YSYEKL. CDR3 nucleotide sequence: TGCGCCAGCAGCCAAGTATACGGGAACTATGGCTACACCTTC. Translated: CASSQVYGNYGYTF.

This clone was counted only a few times. V gene TRBV25-1 combines with J gene TRBJ1-1, with TRBD1 matching 7 bases. The CDR3 loop spans 13 amino acids. Germline CDR1 reads MGHDK; CDR2 reads SYGVNS. V dropped 3 bases and J dropped 3; count of bases not matched to a gene: 1. The CDR3 loop reads CASSDDRDTEAFF. The CDR3, as DNA: TGTGCCAGCAGTGACGACAGGGACACTGAAGCTTTCTTT.

As DNA, the CDR3 is TGCGCCAGCAGCTTGAAATCCAGGGCCGTCGAGCAGTACTTC. Encoded protein: CASSLKSRAVEQYF. V usage is TRBV5-1 and J usage is TRBJ2-7, with D perhaps matching TRBD1 (5 bases). The CDR3 extends over 14 amino acids. V was cut by 1 base and J by 6 bases, with 14 bases left in between. CDR1 is SGHRS, CDR2 YFSETQ, per germline.

The rearrangement links TRBV29-1 to TRBJ2-7, with D possibly TRBD1 on 5 matching bases. The CDR3 runs 13 residues. The germline V gene has CDR1 SQVTM and CDR2 ANQGSEA. The ends were cut back, 3 bases at V and 3 bases at J, with 12 bases in the middle. The CDR3 DNA sequence: TGCAGCGTTGAGGGGCCTTGGGGCTACGAGCAGTACTTC. As protein: CSVEGPWGYEQYF.

This chain joins TRBV5-6 and TRBJ1-2; 7 nucleotides align to TRBD1. This CDR3 is 16 amino acids long. Germline V gene data show CDR1 as SGHDT and CDR2 as YYEEEE. V trimming: 7 bases; J trimming: 5 bases; junction bases outside the gene matches: 17. The CDR3 protein is CASRSRGGRPGYGYTF. CDR3 DNA sequence: TGTGCCAGCCGATCTCGAGGGGGCCGCCCAGGGTATGGCTACACCTTC.